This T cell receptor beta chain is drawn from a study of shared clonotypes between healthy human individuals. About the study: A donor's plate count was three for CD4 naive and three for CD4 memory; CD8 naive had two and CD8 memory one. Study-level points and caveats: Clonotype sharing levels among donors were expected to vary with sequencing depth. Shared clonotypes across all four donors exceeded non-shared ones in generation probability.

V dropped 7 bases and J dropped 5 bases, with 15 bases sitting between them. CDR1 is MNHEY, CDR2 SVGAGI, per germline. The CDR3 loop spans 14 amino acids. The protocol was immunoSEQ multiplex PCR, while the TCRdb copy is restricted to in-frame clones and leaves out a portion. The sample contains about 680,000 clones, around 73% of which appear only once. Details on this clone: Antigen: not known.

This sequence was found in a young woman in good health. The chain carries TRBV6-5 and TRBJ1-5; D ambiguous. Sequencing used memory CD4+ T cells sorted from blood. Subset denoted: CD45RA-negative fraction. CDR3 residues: CASTPYGRDQPQHF. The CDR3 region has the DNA TGTGCCAGCACTCCCTATGGCCGGGATCAGCCCCAGCATTTT.